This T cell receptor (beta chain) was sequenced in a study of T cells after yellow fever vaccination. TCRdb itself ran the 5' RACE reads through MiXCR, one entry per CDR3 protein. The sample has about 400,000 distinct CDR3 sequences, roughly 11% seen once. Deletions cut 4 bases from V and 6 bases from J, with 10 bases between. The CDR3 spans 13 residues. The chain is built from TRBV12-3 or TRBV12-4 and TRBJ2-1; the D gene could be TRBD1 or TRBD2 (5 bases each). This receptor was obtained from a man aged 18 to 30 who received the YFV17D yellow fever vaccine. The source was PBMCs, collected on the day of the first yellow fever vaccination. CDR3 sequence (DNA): TGTGCCAGCAGTTCTTTGGGGGTCAATGAGCAGTTCTTC. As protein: CASSSLGVNEQFF.